These 15 T cell receptor beta chains came from one sample sequenced in a study of blood T cell repertoires in COVID-19. This table comes from immunoSEQ multiplex PCR, and its TCRdb copy is limited to in-frame clones, with some not included. The sample holds around 63,000 clones, approximately 80% seen once. Sequencing input: peripheral blood. The receptors were sampled from a woman in her seventies with acute or convalescent COVID-19.

The chain links TRBV6-6 to TRBJ1-5; D gene ambiguous. V lost 6 bases and J lost 6, with 15 bases in between. The CDR3 has 14 amino acids. Germline loops: CDR1 MNHNY, CDR2 SVGAGI (reference sequence). The CDR3 protein is CASSSRLAGQPQHF. In DNA form, the CDR3 reads TGTGCCAGCAGCTCCCGCCTGGCGGGTCAGCCCCAGCATTTT.

This clone occurred many times. This rearrangement joins TRBV7-9 to TRBJ1-1, with 10 bases lining up with TRBD1. CDR3 size: 16 residues. Germline-derived CDR1 and CDR2 are SEHNR and FQNEAQ (reference sequence). The V and J ends lost 4 bases and 0 bases, in that order; junction bases with no gene match: 5. The CDR3, as DNA: TGTGCCAGCAGCTACTCGGGACAGGGGCTGAACACTGAAGCTTTCTTT. This translates into CASSYSGQGLNTEAFF.

V gene TRBV5-5 combines with J gene TRBJ2-7; D may be TRBD2 (6 bases). Germline V CDR1 and CDR2: SGHKS, YYEKEE (reference sequence). The CDR3 is 16 residues long. The V gene lost 2 bases and the J gene lost 0 bases, with 15 bases spanning the gap. CDR3 protein: CASSFGVPGDSYEQYF. In DNA form, the CDR3 reads TGTGCCAGCAGCTTCGGGGTCCCGGGGGACTCCTACGAGCAGTACTTC. The complete variable domain, with remaining parts taken from reference TRBV5-5 and TRBJ2-7, reads DAGVTQSPTHLIKTRGQQVTLRCSPISGHKSVSWYQQVLGQGPQFIFQYYEKEERGRGNFPDRFSARQFPNYSSELNVNALLLGDSALYLCASSFGVPGDSYEQYFGPGTRLTVT.

In regard to this clone: Other DNA sequences in this specimen translate into the identical CDR3. V and J are TRBV5-1 and TRBJ1-5; D is uncertain. This CDR3 has 13 residues. V was shortened by 2 bases and J by 2 bases, with 5 bases between the two germline ends. Germline V lookup: CDR1 SGHRS, CDR2 YFSETQ. The CDR3 DNA is TGCGCCAGCAGCTTTTCTGGCAATCAGCCCCAGCATTTT. This translates into CASSFSGNQPQHF. Based on the CDR3 plus reference TRBV5-1 and TRBJ1-5, the full variable domain is KAGVTQTPRYLIKTRGQQVTLSCSPISGHRSVSWYQQTPGQGLQFLFEYFSETQRNKGNFPGRFSGRQFSNSRSEMNVSTLELGDSALYLCASSFSGNQPQHFGDGTRLSIL.

There are a few counts of this clone. CDR3 nucleotides: TGTGCCAGCAGTCAGTTAACTGGGGCCAACGTCCTGACTTTC. Translating it yields CASSQLTGANVLTF. The J gene is TRBJ2-6, the V gene TRBV6-2 or TRBV6-3; no reliable D call. The V and J ends lost 5 bases and 2 bases respectively, with 7 bases between them. This CDR3 spans 14 amino acids. Germline V CDR1 and CDR2: MNHEY, SVGEGT.

The chain recombines TRBV7-3 with TRBJ2-3, with TRBD1 identical over 9 bases. This CDR3 comprises 15 residues. The germline gives CDR1 SGHTA, CDR2 FQGTGA. V lost 5 bases and J lost 0; bases outside the gene matches: 3. The CDR3 region is CASSEDRGSTDTQYF. The CDR3 DNA follows: TGTGCCAGCAGCGAGGACAGGGGAAGCACAGATACGCAGTATTTT.

The count of this clone is one. The gene calls are TRBV7-2 and TRBJ2-5; D not resolved. This CDR3 region has 14 residues. The germline V gene has CDR1 SGHTA and CDR2 FQGNSA. With 0 bases removed from V and 5 bases from J, the gap between germline ends came to 10 bases. CDR3 protein: CASSLARGYETQYF. CDR3 DNA sequence: TGTGCCAGCAGCTTAGCGCGCGGTTACGAGACCCAGTACTTC.

The chain employs TRBV2 and TRBJ2-1, with 9 bases that match TRBD1. The J segment lost 8 bases and the V segment lost 5 bases, leaving 10 bases of the junction unmatched. From germline, CDR1 is SNHLY and CDR2 FYNNEI. CDR3 length equals 15 residues. The CDR3 DNA reads as TGTGCCAGCAGTTTAAAACCGGACAGGGGCCATGAGCAGTTCTTC. Protein: CASSLKPDRGHEQFF.

This chain links TRBV7-2 with TRBJ1-4, with D perhaps matching TRBD1 (5 bases). Germline loops: CDR1 SGHTA, CDR2 FQGNSA. This CDR3 is 14 amino acids long. The V end lost 2 bases, the J end lost 10 bases, and 14 bases lay between the germline ends. CDR3 nucleotide sequence: TGTGCCAGCAGCTTAAAGTGGGCAGGGTCAAAACTGTTTTTT. Protein product: CASSLKWAGSKLFF.

The chain recombines TRBV4-1 with TRBJ1-2; D is unclear. Between the trimmed V and J ends, which lost 0 bases and 4 bases, there was a span of 3 bases. Germline CDR1 MGHRA, CDR2 YSYEKL. The CDR3 consists of 12 residues. This CDR3 reads CASSQDGYGYTF. In nucleotides, the CDR3 is TGCGCCAGCAGCCAAGACGGCTATGGCTACACCTTC.

The rearrangement uses TRBV28 and TRBJ1-4; 7 positions agree with TRBD1. CDR3 length: 17 amino acids. Losses at the gene ends were 6 bases for V and 4 bases for J; bases not matched to a gene: 14. The germline gives CDR1 MDHEN, CDR2 SYDVKM. In DNA, the CDR3 is TGTGCCAGCAGCTTTTCCAGCCGACAGGGCTATAATGAAAAACTGTTTTTT. Translating it yields CASSFSSRQGYNEKLFF.

Comment on this clone: The same CDR3 arises from other DNA sequences in this sample as well. V is TRBV6-6 and J is TRBJ1-2; the match to TRBD1 covers 8 bases. The CDR3 is made up of 14 amino acids. Germline CDR1 MNHNY, CDR2 SVGAGI (reference sequence). V shed 2 bases, J shed 2 bases, and the junction held 1 base outside the gene matches. CDR3 DNA: TGTGCCAGCAGTTACACAGGGGGGAACTATGGCTACACCTTC. It encodes CASSYTGGNYGYTF.

The V call is TRBV7-3, the J call TRBJ1-2; D gene uncertain. Germline V gene sequence: CDR1 SGHTA, CDR2 FQGTGA. Trimming took 2 bases from V and 3 from J, leaving 7 bases between them. This CDR3 comprises 13 residues. CDR3: CASSLAPDYGYTF. The CDR3 DNA reads as TGTGCCAGCAGCTTAGCCCCGGACTATGGCTACACCTTC.

J is TRBJ2-3 and V is TRBV5-5, with 7 bases matching TRBD1. After removal of 4 bases from V and 1 base from J, the junction contained 6 bases not matched to a gene. This CDR3 has 15 amino acids. Germline CDR1 is SGHKS and CDR2 is YYEKEE (reference sequence). The CDR3 DNA reads TGTGCCAGCAGCCCCAGGGACAGCCGCACAGATACGCAGTATTTT. Its protein product is CASSPRDSRTDTQYF.

Here the CDR3 DNA reads TGTGCCAGCAGCCAACAAACAGAAGCTTTCTTT. Protein: CASSQQTEAFF. The genes are TRBV7-9 and TRBJ1-1; D remains ambiguous. This CDR3 spans 11 amino acids. Germline CDR1 is SEHNR and CDR2 is FQNEAQ (reference sequence). V was shortened by 5 bases and J by 8 bases, with 9 bases between the two germline ends.